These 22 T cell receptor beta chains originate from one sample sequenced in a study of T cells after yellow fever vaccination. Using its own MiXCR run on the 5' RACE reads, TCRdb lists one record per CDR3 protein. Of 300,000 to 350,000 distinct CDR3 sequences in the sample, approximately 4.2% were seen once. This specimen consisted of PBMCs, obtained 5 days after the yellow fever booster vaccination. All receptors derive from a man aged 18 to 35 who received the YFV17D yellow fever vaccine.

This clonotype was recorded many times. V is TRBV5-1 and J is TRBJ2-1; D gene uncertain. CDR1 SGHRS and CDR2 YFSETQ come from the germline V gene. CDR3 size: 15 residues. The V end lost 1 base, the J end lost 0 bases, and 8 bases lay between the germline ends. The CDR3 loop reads CASSLSKLSYNEQFF. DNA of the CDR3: TGCGCCAGCAGCTTGTCCAAGCTCTCCTACAATGAGCAGTTCTTC.

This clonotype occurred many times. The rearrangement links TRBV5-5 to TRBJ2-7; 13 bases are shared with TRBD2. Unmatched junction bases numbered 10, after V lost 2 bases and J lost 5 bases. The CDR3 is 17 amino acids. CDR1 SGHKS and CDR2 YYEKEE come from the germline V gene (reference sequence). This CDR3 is CASSFRTSGGLANEQYF. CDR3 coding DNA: TGTGCCAGCAGCTTTCGGACTAGCGGGGGCCTCGCCAACGAGCAGTACTTC.

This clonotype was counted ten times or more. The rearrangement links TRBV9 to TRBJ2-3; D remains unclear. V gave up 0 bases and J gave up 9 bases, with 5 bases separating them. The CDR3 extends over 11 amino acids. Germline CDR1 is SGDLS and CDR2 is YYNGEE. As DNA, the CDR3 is TGTGCCAGCAGCGTAGTAGGAACGCAGTATTTT. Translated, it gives CASSVVGTQYF.

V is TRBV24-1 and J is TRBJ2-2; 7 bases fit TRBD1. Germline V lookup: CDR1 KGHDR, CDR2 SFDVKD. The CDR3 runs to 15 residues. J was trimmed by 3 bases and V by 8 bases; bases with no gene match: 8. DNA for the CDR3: TGTGCCACCACCGGGGCTCAGGGGGACACCGGGGAGCTGTTTTTT. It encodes CATTGAQGDTGELFF.

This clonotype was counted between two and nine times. The CDR3 sequence is CASSFPGEGTEAFF. The DNA of the CDR3 is TGCGCCAGCAGCTTTCCAGGGGAGGGGACTGAAGCTTTCTTT. The rearrangement links TRBV5-1 to TRBJ1-1, with D possibly matching TRBD1 (6 bases). The V end lost 2 bases, the J end lost 5 bases, and 13 bases lay between the germline ends. CDR3 length: 14 amino acids. Germline assignment: CDR1 SGHRS and CDR2 YFSETQ.

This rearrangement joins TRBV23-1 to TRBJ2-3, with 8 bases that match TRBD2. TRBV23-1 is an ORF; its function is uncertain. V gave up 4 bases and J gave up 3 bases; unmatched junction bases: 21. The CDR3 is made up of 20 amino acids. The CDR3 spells CASSRVGRGAGLTSTDTQYF. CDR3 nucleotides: TGCGCCAGCAGTCGGGTCGGGCGGGGGGCAGGCTTGACGAGTACAGATACGCAGTATTTT.

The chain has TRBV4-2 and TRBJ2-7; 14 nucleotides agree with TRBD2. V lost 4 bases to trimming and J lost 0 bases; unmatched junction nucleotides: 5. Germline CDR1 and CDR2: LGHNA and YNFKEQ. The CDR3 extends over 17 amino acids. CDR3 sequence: CASSRGTSGGSSYEQYF. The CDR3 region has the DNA TGTGCCAGCAGCCGTGGGACTAGCGGGGGAAGCTCCTACGAGCAGTACTTC.

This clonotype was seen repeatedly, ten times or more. In nucleotides, the CDR3 is TGCGCCAGCAGCCAAGATGGCGGGGGGGCCTACGAGCAGTACTTC. This translates into CASSQDGGGAYEQYF. The chain has TRBV4-3 and TRBJ2-7; 9 bases line up with TRBD2. The V gene's germline CDR1 is LGHNA and CDR2 YSLEER. The length of the CDR3 is 15 residues. J gave up 2 bases and V 0 bases, and 2 bases lay outside the gene matches.

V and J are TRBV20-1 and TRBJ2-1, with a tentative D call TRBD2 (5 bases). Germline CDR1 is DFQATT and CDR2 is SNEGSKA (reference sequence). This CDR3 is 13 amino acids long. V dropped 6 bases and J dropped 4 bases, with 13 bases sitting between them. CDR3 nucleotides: TGCAGTGCCCCGAGGACTCTATACAATGAGCAGTTCTTC. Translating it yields CSAPRTLYNEQFF.

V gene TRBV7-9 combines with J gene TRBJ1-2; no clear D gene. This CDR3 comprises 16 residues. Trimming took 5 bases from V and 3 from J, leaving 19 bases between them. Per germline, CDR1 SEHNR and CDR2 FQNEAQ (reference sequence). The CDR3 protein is CASSLLSGESDYGYTF. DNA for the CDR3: TGTGCCAGCAGCCTCCTAAGCGGGGAGTCCGACTATGGCTACACCTTC.

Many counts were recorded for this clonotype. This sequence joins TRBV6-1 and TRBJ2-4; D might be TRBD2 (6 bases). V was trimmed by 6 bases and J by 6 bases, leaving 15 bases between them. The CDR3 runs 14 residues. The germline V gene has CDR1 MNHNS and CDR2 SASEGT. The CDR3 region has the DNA TGTGCCAGCAGGACGGACGGGGGTTTAAACATTCAGTACTTC. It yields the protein CASRTDGGLNIQYF.

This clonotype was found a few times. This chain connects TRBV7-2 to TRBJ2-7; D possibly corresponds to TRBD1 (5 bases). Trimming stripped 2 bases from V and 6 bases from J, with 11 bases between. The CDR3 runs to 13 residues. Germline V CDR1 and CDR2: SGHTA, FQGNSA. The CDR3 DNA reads TGTGCCAGCAGCTTACGGTTCCAGGGCGAGCAGTACTTC. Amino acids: CASSLRFQGEQYF.

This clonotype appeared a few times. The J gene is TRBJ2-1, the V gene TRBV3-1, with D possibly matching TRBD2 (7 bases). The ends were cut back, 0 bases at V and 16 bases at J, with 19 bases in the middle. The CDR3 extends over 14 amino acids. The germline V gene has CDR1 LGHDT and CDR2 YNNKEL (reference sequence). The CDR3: CASSQEGGGHGSFF. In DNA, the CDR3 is TGTGCCAGCAGCCAAGAAGGGGGGGGGCATGGTTCATTCTTC.

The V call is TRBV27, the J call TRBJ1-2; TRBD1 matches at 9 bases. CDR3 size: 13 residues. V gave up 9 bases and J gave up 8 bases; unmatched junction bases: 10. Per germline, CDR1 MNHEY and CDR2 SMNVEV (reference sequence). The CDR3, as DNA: TGTGCCAGATCGGGACAGGGAGTAGGCGGCTACACCTTC. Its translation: CARSGQGVGGYTF.

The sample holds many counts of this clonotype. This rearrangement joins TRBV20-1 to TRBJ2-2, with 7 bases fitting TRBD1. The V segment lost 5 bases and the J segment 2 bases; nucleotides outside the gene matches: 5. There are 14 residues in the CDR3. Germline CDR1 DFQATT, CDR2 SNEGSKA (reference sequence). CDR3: CSARSGGNTGELFF. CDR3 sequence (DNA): TGCAGTGCTCGATCAGGGGGTAACACCGGGGAGCTGTTTTTT.

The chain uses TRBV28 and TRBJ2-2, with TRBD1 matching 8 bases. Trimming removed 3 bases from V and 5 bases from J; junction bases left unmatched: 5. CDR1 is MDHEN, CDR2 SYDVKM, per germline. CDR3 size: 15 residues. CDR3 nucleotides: TGTGCCAGCAGTTTCTGGCAGGGGGCAACCGGGGAGCTGTTTTTT. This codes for CASSFWQGATGELFF.

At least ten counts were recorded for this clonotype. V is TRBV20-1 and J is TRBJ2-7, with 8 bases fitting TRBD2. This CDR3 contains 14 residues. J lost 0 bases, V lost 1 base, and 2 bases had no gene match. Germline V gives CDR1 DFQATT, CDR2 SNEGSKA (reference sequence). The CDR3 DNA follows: TGCAGTGCTAGAGGCGGGGGGAGCTCCTACGAGCAGTACGTC. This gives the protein CSARGGGSSYEQYV.

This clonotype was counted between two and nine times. The DNA for the CDR3 is TGCGCCAGCAGCCCCCGCGGGGGCGCGGCTAACACAGATACGCAGTATTTT. Translated, it gives CASSPRGGAANTDTQYF. V usage is TRBV4-1 and J usage is TRBJ2-3; a weak D match, TRBD2 (7 bases). Trimming took off 4 bases at V and 2 bases at J, with 19 bases between the two ends. CDR1 is MGHRA and CDR2 is YSYEKL in the germline V gene. The CDR3 is made up of 17 amino acids.

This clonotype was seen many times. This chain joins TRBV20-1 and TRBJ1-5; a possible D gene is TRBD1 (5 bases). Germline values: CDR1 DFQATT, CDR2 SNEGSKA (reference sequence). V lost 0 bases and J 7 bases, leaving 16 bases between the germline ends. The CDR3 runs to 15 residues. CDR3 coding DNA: TGCAGTGCTAGAGATATCACGCAGGGAAGACAGCCCCAGCATTTT. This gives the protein CSARDITQGRQPQHF.

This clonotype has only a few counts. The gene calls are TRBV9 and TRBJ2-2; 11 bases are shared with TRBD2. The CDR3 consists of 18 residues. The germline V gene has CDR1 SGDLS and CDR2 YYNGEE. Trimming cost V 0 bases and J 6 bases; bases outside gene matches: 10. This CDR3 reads CASSVVPSGGYPAGELFF. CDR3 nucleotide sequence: TGTGCCAGCAGCGTAGTTCCTAGCGGGGGGTATCCTGCCGGGGAGCTGTTTTTT. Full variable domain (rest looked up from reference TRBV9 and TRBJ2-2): DSGVTQTPKHLITATGQRVTLRCSPRSGDLSVYWYQQSLDQGLQFLIQYYNGEERAKGNILERFSAQQFPDLHSELNLSSLELGDSALYFCASSVVPSGGYPAGELFFGEGSRLTVL.

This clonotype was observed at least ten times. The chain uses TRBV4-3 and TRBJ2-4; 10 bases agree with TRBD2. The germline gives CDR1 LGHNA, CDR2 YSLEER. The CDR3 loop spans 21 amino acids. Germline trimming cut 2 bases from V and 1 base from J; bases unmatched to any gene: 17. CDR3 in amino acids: CASSQLGLAGALGTAKNIQYF. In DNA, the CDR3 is TGCGCCAGCAGCCAACTCGGCCTAGCGGGGGCCCTGGGGACGGCCAAAAACATTCAGTACTTC.

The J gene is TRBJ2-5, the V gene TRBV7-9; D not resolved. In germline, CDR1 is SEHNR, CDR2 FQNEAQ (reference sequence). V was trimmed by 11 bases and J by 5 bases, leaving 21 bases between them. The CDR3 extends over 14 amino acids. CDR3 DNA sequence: TGTGCCCTGTTTTCCGGGCGGTTTTTGGAGACCCAGTACTTC. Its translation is CALFSGRFLETQYF.